This paragraph reports one T cell receptor (beta chain). The V end lost 4 bases, the J end lost 2 bases, and 14 bases lay between the germline ends. This CDR3 is built from 15 residues. Germline V gives CDR1 LGHDT, CDR2 YNNKEL (reference sequence). The sample is drawn from a study of tumor-infiltrating lymphocytes in primary liver carcinoma. Total RNA and DNA came together from roughly 20-30 mg of bulk tissue without cell sorting. Starting from 500 ng of total RNA, TCR beta cDNA was produced with a primer in the constant region. Slightly modified ARM-PCR with three nested multiplex PCR rounds yielded TCR beta libraries. Use of TRBV1-TRBV30 forward primers with a C-beta reverse primer characterized the first two PCR rounds, which lasted about 9 cycles each. TCRdb passed the multiplex PCR reads through MiXCR, listing each CDR3 protein once. The data contain fewer than 150,000 distinct CDR3 sequences, 50% to 70% of them singletons.

This sequence joins TRBV3-1 and TRBJ1-1, with D possibly TRBD1 on 5 matching bases. The sequencing input was liver tumor tissue from sampling region 1. Described subset: tumor region T1, superior pole. The receptor comes from a woman in her fifties or sixties with primary liver carcinoma and hepatitis B virus infection. The CDR3: CASSRQGGGNTEAFF. The CDR3 coding sequence is TGTGCCAGCAGCCGCCAGGGCGGGGGAAACACTGAAGCTTTCTTT.